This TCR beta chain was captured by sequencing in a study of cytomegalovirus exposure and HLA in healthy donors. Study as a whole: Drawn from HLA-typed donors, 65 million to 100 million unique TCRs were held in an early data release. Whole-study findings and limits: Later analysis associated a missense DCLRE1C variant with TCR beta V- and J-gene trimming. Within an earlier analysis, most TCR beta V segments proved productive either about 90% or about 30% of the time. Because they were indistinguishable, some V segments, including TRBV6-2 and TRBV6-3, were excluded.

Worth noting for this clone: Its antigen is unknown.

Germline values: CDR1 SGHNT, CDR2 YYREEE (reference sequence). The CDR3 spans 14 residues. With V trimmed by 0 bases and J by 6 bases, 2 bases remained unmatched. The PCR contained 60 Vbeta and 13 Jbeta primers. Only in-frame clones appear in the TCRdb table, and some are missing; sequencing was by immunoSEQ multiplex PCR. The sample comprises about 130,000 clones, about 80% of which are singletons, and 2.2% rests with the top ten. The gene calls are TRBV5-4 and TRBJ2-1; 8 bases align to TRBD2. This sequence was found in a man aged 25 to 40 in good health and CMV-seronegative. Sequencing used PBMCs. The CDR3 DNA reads TGTGCCAGCAGCTTGGTAGCGGGGCGCAATGAGCAGTTCTTC. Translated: CASSLVAGRNEQFF. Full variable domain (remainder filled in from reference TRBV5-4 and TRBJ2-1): ETGVTQSPTHLIKTRGQQVTLRCSSQSGHNTVSWYQQALGQGPQFIFQYYREEENGRGNFPPRFSGLQFPNYSSELNVNALELDDSALYLCASSLVAGRNEQFFGPGTRLTVL.